The 3 T cell receptor beta chains presented below share a single source sample, sequenced in a study of CD8 T cells in Susac syndrome. It was with random hexamers that roughly 0.5 to 1 ug RNA was reverse transcribed. Each CDR3 protein is one row after TCRdb ran MiXCR on the immunoSEQ multiplex PCR reads. The table has more than 250,000 distinct CDR3 sequences, around 92% seen once. The source material was CD4+ T cells from PBMCs. The receptors come from a human donor with multiple sclerosis.

CDR3 region: CASSRTTAYSGNTIYF. The CDR3 coding sequence is TGTGCCAGTAGTAGGACGACAGCTTACTCTGGAAACACCATATATTTT. The V call is TRBV19, the J call TRBJ1-3, with D possibly being TRBD1 (5 bases). The germline CDR1 and CDR2 sequences are LNHDA and SQIVND (reference sequence). CDR3 length equals 16 residues. The germline V and J ends were trimmed by 4 bases and 0 bases, with 13 bases remaining between them.

V and J are TRBV24-1 and TRBJ1-2, with 7 bases matching TRBD1. Germline V gene data show CDR1 as KGHDR and CDR2 as SFDVKD. The CDR3 spans 13 residues. The junction had 5 bases not matched to a gene; V was cut back by 3 bases and J by 8 bases. Here the CDR3 DNA reads TGTGCCACCAGTGATCCGACAGGGACGGGCTACACCTTC. Translated: CATSDPTGTGYTF.

This rearrangement joins TRBV12-3 or TRBV12-4 to TRBJ2-1; D is unresolved. V lost 4 bases and J 5 bases, leaving 3 bases between the germline ends. The CDR3 runs 11 residues. CDR3 DNA: TGTGCCAGCAGTTCCCACAATGAGCAGTTCTTC. Its translation: CASSSHNEQFF.